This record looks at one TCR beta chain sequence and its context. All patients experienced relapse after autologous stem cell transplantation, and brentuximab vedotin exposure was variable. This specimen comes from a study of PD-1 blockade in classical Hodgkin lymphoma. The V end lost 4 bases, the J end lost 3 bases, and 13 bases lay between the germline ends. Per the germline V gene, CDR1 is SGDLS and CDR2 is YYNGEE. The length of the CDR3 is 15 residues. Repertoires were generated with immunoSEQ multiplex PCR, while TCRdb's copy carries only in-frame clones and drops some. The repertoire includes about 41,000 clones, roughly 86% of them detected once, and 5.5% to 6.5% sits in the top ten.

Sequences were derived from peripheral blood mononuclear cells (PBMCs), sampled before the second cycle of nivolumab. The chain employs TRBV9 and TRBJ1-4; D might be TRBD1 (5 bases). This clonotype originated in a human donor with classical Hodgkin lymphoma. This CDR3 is CASSTRDFPNEKLFF. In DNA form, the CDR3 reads TGTGCCAGCAGCACCCGGGACTTTCCTAATGAAAAACTGTTTTTT.